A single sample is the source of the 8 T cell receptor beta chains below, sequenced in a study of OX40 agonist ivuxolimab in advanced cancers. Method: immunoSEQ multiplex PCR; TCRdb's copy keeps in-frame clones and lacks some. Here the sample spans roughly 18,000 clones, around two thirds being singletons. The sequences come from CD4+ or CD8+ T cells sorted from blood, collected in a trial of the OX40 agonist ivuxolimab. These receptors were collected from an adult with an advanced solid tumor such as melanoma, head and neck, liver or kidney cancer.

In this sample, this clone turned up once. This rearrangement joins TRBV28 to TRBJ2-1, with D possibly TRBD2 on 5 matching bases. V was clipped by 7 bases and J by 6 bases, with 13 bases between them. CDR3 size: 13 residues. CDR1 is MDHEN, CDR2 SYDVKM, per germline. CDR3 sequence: CASTLGRGNEQFF. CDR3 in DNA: TGTGCCAGCACCCTAGGACGGGGCAATGAGCAGTTCTTC. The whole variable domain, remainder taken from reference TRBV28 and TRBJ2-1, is DVKVTQSSRYLVKRTGEKVFLECVQDMDHENMFWYRQDPGLGLRLIYFSYDVKMKEKGDIPEGYSVSREKKERFSLILESASTNQTSMYLCASTLGRGNEQFFGPGTRLTVL.

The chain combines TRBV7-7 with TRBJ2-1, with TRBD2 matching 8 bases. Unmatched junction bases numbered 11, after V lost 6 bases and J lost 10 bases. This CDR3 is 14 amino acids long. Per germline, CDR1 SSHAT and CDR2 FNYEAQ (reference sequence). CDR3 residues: CASSPPGLADEQFF. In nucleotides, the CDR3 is TGTGCCAGCAGTCCTCCCGGACTAGCTGACGAGCAGTTCTTC.

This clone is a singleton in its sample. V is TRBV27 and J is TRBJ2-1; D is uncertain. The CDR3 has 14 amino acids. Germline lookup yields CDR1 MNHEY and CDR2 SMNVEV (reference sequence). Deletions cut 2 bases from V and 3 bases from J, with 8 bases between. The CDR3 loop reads CASSLKAVYNEQFF. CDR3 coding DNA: TGTGCCAGCAGTTTAAAGGCGGTCTACAATGAGCAGTTCTTC.

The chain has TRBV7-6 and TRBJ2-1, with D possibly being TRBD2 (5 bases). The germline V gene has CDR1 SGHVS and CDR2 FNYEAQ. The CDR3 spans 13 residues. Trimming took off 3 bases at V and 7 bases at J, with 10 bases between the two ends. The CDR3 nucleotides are TGTGCCAGCAGCTTTGGTGAGGGTAATGAGCAGTTCTTC. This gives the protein CASSFGEGNEQFF.

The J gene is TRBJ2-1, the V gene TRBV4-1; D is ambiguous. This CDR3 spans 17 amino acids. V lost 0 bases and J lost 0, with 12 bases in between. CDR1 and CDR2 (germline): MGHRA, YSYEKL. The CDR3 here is CASSQDWLVDSYNEQFF. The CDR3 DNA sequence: TGCGCCAGCAGCCAAGATTGGCTAGTCGACTCCTACAATGAGCAGTTCTTC.

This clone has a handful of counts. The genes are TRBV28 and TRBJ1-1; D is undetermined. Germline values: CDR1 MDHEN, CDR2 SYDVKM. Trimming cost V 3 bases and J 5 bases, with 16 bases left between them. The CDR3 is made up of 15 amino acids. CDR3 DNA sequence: TGTGCCAGCAGTTTGATCGACTTAGGAGGAACTGAAGCTTTCTTT. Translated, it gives CASSLIDLGGTEAFF.

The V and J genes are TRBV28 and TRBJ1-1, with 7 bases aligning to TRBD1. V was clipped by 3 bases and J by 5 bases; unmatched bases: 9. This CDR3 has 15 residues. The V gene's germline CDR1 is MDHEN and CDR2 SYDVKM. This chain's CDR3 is CASSLIDRVGTEAFF. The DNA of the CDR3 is TGTGCCAGCAGTTTGATTGACAGGGTCGGGACTGAAGCTTTCTTT.

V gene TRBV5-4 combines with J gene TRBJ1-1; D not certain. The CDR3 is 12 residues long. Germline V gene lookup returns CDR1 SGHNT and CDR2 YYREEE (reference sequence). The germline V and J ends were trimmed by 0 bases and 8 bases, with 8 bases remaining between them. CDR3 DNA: TGTGCCAGCAGCTTGGGGGCGCCCGAAGCTTTCTTT. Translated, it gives CASSLGAPEAFF.